This TCR beta chain was sequenced for a study of CD8 T cells in ankylosing spondylitis. Study outcomes and limitations: A TCR beta motif of several highly homologous variants appeared characteristic of ankylosing spondylitis blood. Clones tied to disease were said to be significantly enriched in matched ankylosing spondylitis synovial fluid. CD8+ disease-linked clones were present at relatively low frequencies in blood.

Scientists made TCR beta libraries using quantitative 5'-RACE with molecular barcodes. TCRdb independently ran MiXCR on the 5' RACE reads; one entry per CDR3 protein. This table has around 770,000 distinct CDR3 sequences, around 11% appearing once. This clonotype has ten or more counts. As yet, its antigen is unknown. V lost 4 bases and J lost 2, with 10 bases in between. CDR3 size: 14 residues. In germline, CDR1 is KGHDR, CDR2 SFDVKD. The TCR originated in a male donor with ankylosing spondylitis. The chain links TRBV24-1 to TRBJ1-2, with D maybe TRBD1 (5 bases). The sample comprised blood, either unsorted or a sorted T cell fraction (not recorded which). This chain's CDR3 is CATSDPRGNYGYTF. For the CDR3, the DNA is TGTGCCACCAGTGACCCGCGGGGGAACTATGGCTACACCTTC.